These 7 T cell receptor beta chains share one sample of origin, sequenced in a study of T cells after yellow fever vaccination. TCRdb re-derived calls from the 5' RACE reads in MiXCR, one entry per CDR3 protein. The data hold 620,000 or so distinct CDR3 sequences, with 12% observed a single time. Sequencing was performed on PBMCs, taken on the day of the yellow fever booster vaccination. Receptor source: a man aged 25-45 years who received the YFV17D yellow fever vaccine.

This clonotype was counted only a few times. This rearrangement joins TRBV7-8 to TRBJ1-3; 7 bases are shared with TRBD1. V was clipped by 4 bases and J by 5 bases; unmatched bases: 11. This CDR3 region has 16 residues. Germline CDR1 reads SGHVS; CDR2 reads FQNEAQ. The CDR3 sequence is CASSSGGGVARNTIYF. The CDR3, as DNA: TGTGCCAGCAGCTCAGGGGGGGGGGTGGCCAGAAACACCATATATTTT. Supplemented by reference TRBV7-8 and TRBJ1-3, the full variable domain reads GAGVSQSPRYKVAKRGQDVALRCDPISGHVSLFWYQQALGQGPEFLTYFQNEAQLDKSGLPSDRFFAERPEGSVSTLKIQRTQQEDSAVYLCASSSGGGVARNTIYFGEGSWLTVV.

This clonotype appeared a few times. V usage is TRBV7-2 and J usage is TRBJ2-5; no firm D call. This CDR3 is 16 amino acids long. Germline lookup yields CDR1 SGHTA and CDR2 FQGNSA. V lost 1 base, J lost 5 bases, and 17 bases lay in between. CDR3 amino acids: CASSLGRDKLGETQYF. The CDR3 DNA sequence: TGTGCCAGCAGCTTAGGCCGTGACAAACTCGGGGAGACCCAGTACTTC. Full variable domain (rest looked up from reference TRBV7-2 and TRBJ2-5): GAGVSQSPSNKVTEKGKDVELRCDPISGHTALYWYRQSLGQGLEFLIYFQGNSAPDKSGLPSDRFSAERTGGSVSTLTIQRTQQEDSAVYLCASSLGRDKLGETQYFGPGTRLLVL.

The chain is built from TRBV11-2 and TRBJ2-3; the match to TRBD1 covers 8 bases. With 3 bases clipped from V and 5 bases from J, the junction kept 16 bases outside the gene matches. The CDR3 has 18 residues. Germline V gives CDR1 SGHAT, CDR2 FQNNGV. CDR3 region: CASSLMASGRGQVDTQYF. The CDR3 DNA reads as TGTGCCAGCAGCTTGATGGCGAGCGGCAGGGGGCAGGTAGATACGCAGTATTTT. The full variable domain, with the rest looked up from reference TRBV11-2 and TRBJ2-3, is EAGVAQSPRYKIIEKRQSVAFWCNPISGHATLYWYQQILGQGPKLLIQFQNNGVVDDSQLPKDRFSAERLKGVDSTLKIQPAKLEDSAVYLCASSLMASGRGQVDTQYFGPGTRLTVL.

This clonotype was observed a handful of times. V gene TRBV7-2 combines with J gene TRBJ1-1, with unresolved D. The V and J ends lost 2 bases and 2 bases respectively, with 3 bases between them. CDR3 length: 12 amino acids. Germline values: CDR1 SGHTA, CDR2 FQGNSA. The CDR3 loop reads CASSLYNTEAFF. The CDR3 region has the DNA TGTGCCAGCAGCTTATATAACACTGAAGCTTTCTTT.

The V and J genes are TRBV5-5 and TRBJ2-7; 14 nucleotides line up with TRBD2. Losses at the gene ends were 4 bases for V and 3 bases for J; bases not matched to a gene: 6. Germline assignment: CDR1 SGHKS and CDR2 YYEKEE (reference sequence). The length of the CDR3 is 16 residues. The CDR3 spells CASSPGTSGSYYEQYF. CDR3 nucleotides: TGTGCCAGCAGCCCTGGGACTAGCGGGAGTTACTACGAGCAGTACTTC.

This clonotype has more than one count but fewer than ten. The rearrangement joins TRBV24-1 to TRBJ2-1; 12 nucleotides align to TRBD2. Per germline, CDR1 KGHDR and CDR2 SFDVKD. V lost 10 bases to trimming and J lost 8 bases; unmatched junction nucleotides: 8. The CDR3 is made up of 14 amino acids. The CDR3 nucleotides are TGTGCCACTGATTCTAGCGGGAGGGATCATGAGCAGTTCTTC. It encodes CATDSSGRDHEQFF.

This clonotype has a handful of counts. For the CDR3, the DNA is TGTGCCAGCAGCTCGACCCTCGCGGGAGTAGGGGAGCTGTTTTTT. This sequence encodes CASSSTLAGVGELFF. This sequence joins TRBV7-2 and TRBJ2-2, with 7 bases that match TRBD2. Germline CDR1 reads SGHTA; CDR2 reads FQGNSA. V was clipped by 4 bases and J by 8 bases; unmatched bases: 10. The CDR3 is 15 residues long.